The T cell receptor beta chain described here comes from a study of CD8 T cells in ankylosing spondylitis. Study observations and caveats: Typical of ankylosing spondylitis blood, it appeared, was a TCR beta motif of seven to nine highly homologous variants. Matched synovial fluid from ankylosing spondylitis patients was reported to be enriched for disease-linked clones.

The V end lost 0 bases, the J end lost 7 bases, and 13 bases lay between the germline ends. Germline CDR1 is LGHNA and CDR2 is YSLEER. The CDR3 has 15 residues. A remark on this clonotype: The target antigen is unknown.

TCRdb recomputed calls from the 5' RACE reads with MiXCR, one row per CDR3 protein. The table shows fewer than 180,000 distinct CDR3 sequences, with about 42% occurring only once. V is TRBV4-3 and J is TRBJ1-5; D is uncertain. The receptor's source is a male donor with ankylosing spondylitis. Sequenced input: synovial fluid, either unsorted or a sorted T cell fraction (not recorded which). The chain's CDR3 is CASSQDGVGGQPQHF. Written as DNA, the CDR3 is TGCGCCAGCAGCCAAGATGGGGTGGGAGGCCAGCCCCAGCATTTT.